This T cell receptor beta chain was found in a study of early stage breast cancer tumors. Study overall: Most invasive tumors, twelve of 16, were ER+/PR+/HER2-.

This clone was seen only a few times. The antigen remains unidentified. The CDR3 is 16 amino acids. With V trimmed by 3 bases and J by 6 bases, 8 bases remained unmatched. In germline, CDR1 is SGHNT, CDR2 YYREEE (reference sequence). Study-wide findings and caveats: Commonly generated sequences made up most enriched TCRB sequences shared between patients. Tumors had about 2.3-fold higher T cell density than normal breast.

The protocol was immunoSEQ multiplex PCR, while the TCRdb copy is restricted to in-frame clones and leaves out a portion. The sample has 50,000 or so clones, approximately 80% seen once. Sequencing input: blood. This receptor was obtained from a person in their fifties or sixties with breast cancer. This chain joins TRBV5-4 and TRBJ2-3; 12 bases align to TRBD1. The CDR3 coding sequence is TGTGCCAGCAGCTCTGCCCGGGACAGGGGGCCGGATACGCAGTATTTT. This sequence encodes CASSSARDRGPDTQYF.